This TCR delta chain came from a study of γδ T cells in repeated Plasmodium falciparum infection. Bulk repertoires came from Vgamma9/Vdelta2+ or Vdelta2-negative gammadelta T cells flow-sorted from PBMC. Note on this clone: TCRdb assigns this DNA the protein of a much larger clone, which departs from its translation at residue 18; this likely reflects a read error, and the protein shown comes from translating the DNA.

TCRdb re-called the multiplex PCR reads through CATT. The sample has 90,000 to 95,000 delta-chain clones; over 0.9% are singletons. From germline, CDR1 is TSWWSYY and CDR2 QGS. The CDR3 runs to 27 residues. J was trimmed by 0 bases and V by 2 bases; bases with no gene match: 34. This receptor was taken from a pool of human donors (malaria-infected and uninfected, not separated). The sequencing input was gamma-delta T cells from blood. The genes are TRDV1 and TRDJ1; 12 bases map to TRDD3. No J gene is reported in TCRdb; it was inferred here by comparing the DNA with germline. The CDR3 region has the DNA TGTGCTCTTGGGGAAAGTGGCCCGAGATCGATTCTTGACTGGGGGATACCACCAGAGCGGTACACCGATAAACTCATCTTT. Its translation: CALGESGPRSILDWGIPPERYTDKLIF.